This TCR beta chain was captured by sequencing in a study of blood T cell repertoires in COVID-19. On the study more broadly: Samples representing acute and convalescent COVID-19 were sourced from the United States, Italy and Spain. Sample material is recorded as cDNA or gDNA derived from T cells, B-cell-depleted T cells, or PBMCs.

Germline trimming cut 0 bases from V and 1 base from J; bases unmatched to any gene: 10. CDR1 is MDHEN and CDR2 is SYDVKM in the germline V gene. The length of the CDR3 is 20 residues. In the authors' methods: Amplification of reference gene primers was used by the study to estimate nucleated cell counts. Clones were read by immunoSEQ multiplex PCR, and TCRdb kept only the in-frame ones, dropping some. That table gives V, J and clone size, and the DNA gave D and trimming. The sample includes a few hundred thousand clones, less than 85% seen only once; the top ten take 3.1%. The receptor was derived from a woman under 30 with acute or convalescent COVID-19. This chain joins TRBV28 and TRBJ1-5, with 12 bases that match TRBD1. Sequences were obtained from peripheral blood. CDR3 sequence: CASSLWLGTGGLSSNQPQHF. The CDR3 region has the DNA TGTGCCAGCAGTTTATGGCTGGGGACAGGGGGCCTTTCCAGCAATCAGCCCCAGCATTTT.